One sample yielded the 19 T cell receptor beta chains listed below, sequenced in a study of CD8+CD57+ T cells in acquired aplastic anemia. Genomic DNA, serving as template, underwent TCR beta VDJ and CDR3 profiling. TCRdb redid the calling of the reads with MiXCR, one entry per CDR3 protein. This table has hundreds of thousands of distinct CDR3 sequences, 65% to 80% appearing once. The sample taken for sequencing was sorted CD4+, CD8+, or CD8+CD57+ T cells (not recorded which) from PBMCs. These TCRs come from a human donor in good health, serving as a control.

The chain employs TRBV7-6 and TRBJ1-3; tentative D call: TRBD1 (6 bases). Germline CDR1 reads SGHVS; CDR2 reads FNYEAQ. The V gene lost 3 bases and the J gene lost 12 bases, with 24 bases spanning the gap. The length of the CDR3 is 16 residues. CDR3 nucleotide sequence: TGTGCCAGCAGCTTGAACAGGGCAGGTGGCTACACCTTCATATATTTT. As protein: CASSLNRAGGYTFIYF.

The chain couples TRBV5-8 to TRBJ2-2; D not resolved. The CDR3 loop spans 14 amino acids. Germline values: CDR1 SGHTS, CDR2 YDEGEE. The V end was cut by 4 bases, the J end by 6 bases, with 13 bases between. The CDR3 loop is CASSPGGSSGELFF. The CDR3 nucleotides are TGTGCCAGCAGCCCAGGCGGTAGCTCCGGGGAGCTGTTTTTT.

A remark on this clonotype: The conserved final phenylalanine or tryptophan is absent from the CDR3, which likely points to a read error. The CDR3 coding sequence is TGTGCCAGTAGTATGAGGGATCAGCGCCAGCATAGA. Translated, it gives CASSMRDQRQHR. The chain couples TRBV19 to TRBJ1-5; D uncertain. CDR1 is LNHDA, CDR2 SQIVND, per germline (reference sequence). The CDR3 length is 12 residues.

The chain is built from TRBV12-3 or TRBV12-4 and TRBJ2-5, with D hard to call. This CDR3 is 13 amino acids long. V lost 6 bases, J lost 2 bases, and 10 bases lay in between. The CDR3 spells CASSGGRQETQYF. The CDR3 bases are TGTGCCAGCAGCGGCGGTCGACAAGAGACCCAGTACTTC.

The V and J genes are TRBV11-3 and TRBJ2-7; no clear D. The CDR3 is made up of 14 amino acids. Germline CDR1 SGHNT, CDR2 YENEEA. V dropped 3 bases and J dropped 3 bases, with 12 bases sitting between them. CDR3 in amino acids: CASSFSARIYEQYF. CDR3 DNA sequence: TGTGCCAGCAGCTTCTCGGCACGCATCTACGAGCAGTACTTC.

A word on this clonotype: An end of the junction does not agree with germline; a read error may underlie this. This sequence joins TRBV7-9 and TRBJ2-3, with 10 bases matching TRBD2. This CDR3 is built from 17 residues. The germline CDR1 and CDR2 sequences are SEHNR and FQNEAQ (reference sequence). The CDR3 sequence: CASSQVCSGGETDTQYF. DNA of the CDR3: TGCGCCAGCAGCCAAGTATGCAGCGGGGGGGAGACAGATACGCAGTATTTT.

Of note for this clonotype: Just one base apart from a much larger clone, this may be a read error. The gene calls are TRBV6-4 and TRBJ2-1, with TRBD2 identical over 7 bases. The J call may not be correct, given that the DNA end is closer to TRBJ2-7. Germline V lookup: CDR1 MRHNA, CDR2 SNTAGT. The CDR3 spans 16 residues. CDR3 nucleotide sequence: TGTGCCAGCAGCGACCCCCTAGGAGCGGGGTACAATGAGCAGTACTTC. Translating it yields CASSDPLGAGYNEQYF.

The V call is TRBV5-5, the J call TRBJ1-6; no firm D call. Germline assignment: CDR1 SGHKS and CDR2 YYEKEE (reference sequence). Trimming stripped 2 bases from V and 12 bases from J, with 9 bases between. The CDR3 has 12 residues. CDR3 residues: CASSFVMVPLHF. CDR3 coding DNA: TGTGCCAGCAGCTTCGTTATGGTACCCCTCCACTTT.

A few counts support this clonotype. With a much larger clone just one base away, this may be a read error. In DNA, the CDR3 is TGTGCCAGCAGCGTAGGGACTAGGGGCGATACGCAGTATTTT. Protein: CASSVGTRGDTQYF. This chain links TRBV9 with TRBJ2-3; 7 bases are shared with TRBD2. CDR1 and CDR2 from the germline V gene are SGDLS and YYNGEE. This CDR3 has 14 amino acids. The J segment lost 6 bases and the V segment lost 0 bases, leaving 4 bases of the junction unmatched.

The CDR3 sequence is CASSRRVETQYF. In DNA form, the CDR3 reads TGCGCCAGCAGTCGTAGGGTTGAGACCCAGTACTTC. This rearrangement joins TRBV10-2 to TRBJ2-5; D gene unclear. V dropped 5 bases and J dropped 5 bases, with 9 bases sitting between them. CDR1 WSHSY and CDR2 SAAADI come from the germline V gene. CDR3 length: 12 residues.

The rearrangement joins TRBV19 to TRBJ2-7; possibly TRBD1 or TRBD2 for D (6 bases each). CDR1 and CDR2 from the germline V gene are LNHDA and SQIVND (reference sequence). Trimming took off 5 bases at V and 2 bases at J, with 13 bases between the two ends. The length of the CDR3 is 14 residues. CDR3 sequence reads: CASSANGGPYEQYF. The CDR3, as DNA: TGTGCCAGTAGTGCGAACGGGGGCCCCTACGAGCAGTACTTC.

The chain combines TRBV19 with TRBJ1-6; D gene uncertain. The germline V gene encodes CDR1 LNHDA and CDR2 SQIVND (reference sequence). Deletions cut 5 bases from V and 16 bases from J, with 21 bases between. The CDR3 has 14 amino acids. The DNA of the CDR3 is TGTGCCAGTAGTGCCACCGGGATAAGAGAAAAACTCCACTTT. It encodes CASSATGIREKLHF.

A word on this clonotype: The junction shows a germline mismatch at one end, possibly a read error. The gene calls are TRBV7-8 and TRBJ1-5; D is perhaps TRBD1 (5 bases). This CDR3 is built from 13 residues. CDR1 and CDR2 from the germline V gene are SGHVS and FQNEAQ. The CDR3 DNA reads TGTGCCAGCACCTCCGACAGTTATAGGGCCCAGCACTTT. Its protein is CASTSDSYRAQHF.

J is TRBJ1-2 and V is TRBV20-1, with D tentatively TRBD1 (6 bases). The germline CDR1 and CDR2 sequences are DFQATT and SNEGSKA (reference sequence). The CDR3 runs 14 residues. V lost 4 bases to trimming and J lost 5 bases, with 17 bases between them. Here the CDR3 DNA reads TGCAGTGCTACAGGGGTCAGGGTTAGTTATGGCTACACCTTC. It codes for CSATGVRVSYGYTF.

This clonotype was counted between two and nine times. This chain connects TRBV2 to TRBJ1-2; D gene ambiguous. V dropped 5 bases and J dropped 2 bases, with 9 bases sitting between them. Germline CDR1 reads SNHLY; CDR2 reads FYNNEI. The CDR3 runs to 13 residues. The DNA of the CDR3 is TGTGCCAGCAGTCCCAGGAGCAACTATGGCTACACCTTC. This codes for CASSPRSNYGYTF.

The V and J genes are TRBV30 and TRBJ2-7; D gene uncertain. The germline V gene encodes CDR1 GTSNPN and CDR2 SVGIG (reference sequence). The CDR3 spans 12 residues. The V end was cut by 3 bases, the J end by 4 bases, with 10 bases between. CDR3 sequence: CAWSAALYEQYF. The CDR3, as DNA: TGTGCCTGGAGCGCGGCATTATACGAGCAGTACTTC.

This clonotype has at least ten counts. The V and J genes are TRBV5-8 and TRBJ2-3; 9 positions agree with TRBD1. Germline CDR1 is SGHTS and CDR2 is YDEGEE. The CDR3 spans 16 residues. V shed 6 bases and J 2 bases; nucleotides not matched to a gene: 10. CDR3 DNA: TGTGCCAGCAATGGGGGGGACAGGGAGGACACAGATACGCAGTATTTT. Translating gives CASNGGDREDTDTQYF.

This chain uses TRBV20-1 with TRBJ1-1, with 8 bases matching TRBD1. Germline V gene data show CDR1 as DFQATT and CDR2 as SNEGSKA (reference sequence). V shed 3 bases, J shed 3 bases, and the junction held 9 bases outside the gene matches. This CDR3 is built from 15 residues. The CDR3 nucleotides are TGCAGTGCTAGCGGGGCAGGGGGCGTAGACACTGAAGCTTTCTTT. The encoded protein is CSASGAGGVDTEAFF.

On this clonotype itself: One end of the junction does not line up with germline, which may come from a read error. V and J are TRBV6-6 and TRBJ1-1; TRBD1 might be the D (6 bases). CDR1 is MNHNY, CDR2 SVGAGI, per germline (reference sequence). The CDR3 is 16 amino acids. DNA of the CDR3: TGTGCCAGGGGGGAACGGCAGGGGCCTATTTCCACTGAAGCCTTCTTT. Translating it yields CARGERQGPISTEAFF.